This section outlines one T cell receptor beta chain sequence together with its context. These data come from a study of blood T cell repertoires in COVID-19. Study details: Material from acute and convalescent COVID-19 was sourced from the United States, Italy and Spain. Sources were T cells, B-cell-depleted T cells, or PBMCs; the material itself was cDNA or gDNA.

In the original processing: For nucleated cells, counts were estimated from reference gene primer amplification. Sequencing used immunoSEQ multiplex PCR; TCRdb keeps in-frame clones, though not all of them. For V, J and clone size, that table is used; D and trimming come from the DNA. The sample lists about 110,000 clones, roughly 72% occurring once. V was clipped by 2 bases and J by 6 bases, with 10 bases between them. The germline gives CDR1 MNHEY, CDR2 SVGAGI. The CDR3 extends over 13 amino acids. This chain links TRBV6-5 with TRBJ1-2, with D tentatively TRBD1 (6 bases). The sequenced material came from peripheral blood. The clonotype comes from an older man with acute or convalescent COVID-19. This CDR3 reads CASSYRDIDGYTF. Here the CDR3 DNA reads TGTGCCAGCAGTTACCGGGACATTGATGGCTACACCTTC.